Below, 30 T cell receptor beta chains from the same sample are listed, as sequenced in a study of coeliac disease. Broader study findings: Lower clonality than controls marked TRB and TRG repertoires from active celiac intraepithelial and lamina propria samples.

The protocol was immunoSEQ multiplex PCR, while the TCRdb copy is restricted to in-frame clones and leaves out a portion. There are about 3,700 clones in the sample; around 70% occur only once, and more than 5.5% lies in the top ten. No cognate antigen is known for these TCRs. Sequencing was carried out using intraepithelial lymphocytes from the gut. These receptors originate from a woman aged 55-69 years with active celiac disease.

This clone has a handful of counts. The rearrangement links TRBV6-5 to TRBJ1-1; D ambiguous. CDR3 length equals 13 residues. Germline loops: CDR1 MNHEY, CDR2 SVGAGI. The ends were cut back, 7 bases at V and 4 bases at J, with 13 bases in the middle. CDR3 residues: CASMNSRGTEAFF. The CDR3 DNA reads TGTGCCAGCATGAATTCTCGGGGCACTGAAGCTTTCTTT.

As DNA, the CDR3 is TGTGCCAGCAGCTACCAGGGGCTAGGGGGCTACACCTTC. This sequence encodes CASSYQGLGGYTF. This sequence joins TRBV7-2 and TRBJ1-2; a weak D match, TRBD1 (6 bases). Trimming pared 4 bases from V and 8 bases from J, leaving 14 bases between. The CDR3 length is 13 residues. Germline assignment: CDR1 SGHTA and CDR2 FQGNSA.

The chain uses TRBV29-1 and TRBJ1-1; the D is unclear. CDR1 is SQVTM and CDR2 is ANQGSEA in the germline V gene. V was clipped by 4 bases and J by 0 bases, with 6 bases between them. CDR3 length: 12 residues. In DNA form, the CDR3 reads TGCAGCGTTGTACGGTTGAACACTGAAGCTTTCTTT. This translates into CSVVRLNTEAFF. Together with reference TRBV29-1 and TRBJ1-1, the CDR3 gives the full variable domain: SAVISQKPSRDICQRGTSLTIQCQVDSQVTMMFWYRQQPGQSLTLIATANQGSEATYESGFVIDKFPISRPNLTFSTLTVSNMSPEDSSIYLCSVVRLNTEAFFGQGTRLTVV.

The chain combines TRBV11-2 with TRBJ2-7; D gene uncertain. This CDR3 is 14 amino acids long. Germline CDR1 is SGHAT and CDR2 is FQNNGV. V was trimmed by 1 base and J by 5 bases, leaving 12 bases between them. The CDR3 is CASSLAGDLNEQYF. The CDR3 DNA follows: TGTGCCAGCAGCTTAGCCGGAGATTTAAACGAGCAGTACTTC.

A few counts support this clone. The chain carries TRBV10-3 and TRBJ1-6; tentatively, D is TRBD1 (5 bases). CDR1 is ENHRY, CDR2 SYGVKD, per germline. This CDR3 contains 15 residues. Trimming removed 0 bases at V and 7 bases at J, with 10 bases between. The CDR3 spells CAISESTVTNSPLHF. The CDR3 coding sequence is TGTGCCATCAGTGAGTCGACAGTGACGAATTCACCCCTCCACTTT.

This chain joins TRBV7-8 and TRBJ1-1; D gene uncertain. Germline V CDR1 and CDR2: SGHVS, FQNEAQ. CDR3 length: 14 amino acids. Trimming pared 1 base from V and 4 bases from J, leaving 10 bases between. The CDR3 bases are TGTGCCAGCAGCTTAGGGCCCTTTCCCACTGAAGCTTTCTTT. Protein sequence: CASSLGPFPTEAFF.

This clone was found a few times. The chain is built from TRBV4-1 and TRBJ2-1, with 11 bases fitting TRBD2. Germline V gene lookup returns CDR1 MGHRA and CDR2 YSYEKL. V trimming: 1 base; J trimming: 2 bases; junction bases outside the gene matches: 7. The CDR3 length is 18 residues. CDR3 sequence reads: CASSQVVAGGPAYNEQFF. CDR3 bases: TGCGCCAGCAGCCAAGTAGTAGCGGGGGGGCCGGCCTACAATGAGCAGTTCTTC.

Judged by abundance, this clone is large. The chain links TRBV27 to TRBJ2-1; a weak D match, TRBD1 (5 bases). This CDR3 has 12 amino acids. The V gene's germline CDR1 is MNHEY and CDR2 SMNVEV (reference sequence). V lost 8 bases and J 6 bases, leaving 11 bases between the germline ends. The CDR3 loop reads CASGKTVNEQFF. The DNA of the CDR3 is TGTGCCAGCGGAAAGACAGTCAATGAGCAGTTCTTC.

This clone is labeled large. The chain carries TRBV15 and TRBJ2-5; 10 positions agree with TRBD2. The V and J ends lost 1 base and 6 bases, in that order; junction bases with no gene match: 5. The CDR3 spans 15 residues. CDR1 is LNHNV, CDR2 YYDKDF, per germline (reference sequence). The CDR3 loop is CATSRVSGGAQTQYF. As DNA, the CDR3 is TGTGCCACCAGCAGAGTCAGCGGGGGGGCACAGACCCAGTACTTC.

This CDR3 reads CASSGWLAETQYF. CDR3 DNA: TGTGCCAGCTCAGGGTGGCTAGCAGAGACCCAGTACTTC. The chain combines TRBV18 with TRBJ2-5; perhaps TRBD2 as D (5 bases). CDR1 and CDR2 (germline): KGHSH, LQKENI. This CDR3 is 13 amino acids long. Deletions cut 5 bases from V and 4 bases from J, with 11 bases between.

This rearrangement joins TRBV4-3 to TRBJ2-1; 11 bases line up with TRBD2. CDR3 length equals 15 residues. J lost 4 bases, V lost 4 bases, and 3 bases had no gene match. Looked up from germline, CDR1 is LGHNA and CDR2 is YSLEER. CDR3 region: CASSPGTSGYNEQFF. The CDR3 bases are TGCGCCAGCAGCCCCGGGACTAGCGGATACAATGAGCAGTTCTTC.

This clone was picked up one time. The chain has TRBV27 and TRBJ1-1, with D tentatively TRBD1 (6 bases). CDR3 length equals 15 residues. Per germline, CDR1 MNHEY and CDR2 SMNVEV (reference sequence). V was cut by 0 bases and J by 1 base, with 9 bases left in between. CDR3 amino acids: CASSLSSGANTEAFF. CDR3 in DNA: TGTGCCAGCAGTTTATCCTCAGGGGCGAACACTGAAGCTTTCTTT.

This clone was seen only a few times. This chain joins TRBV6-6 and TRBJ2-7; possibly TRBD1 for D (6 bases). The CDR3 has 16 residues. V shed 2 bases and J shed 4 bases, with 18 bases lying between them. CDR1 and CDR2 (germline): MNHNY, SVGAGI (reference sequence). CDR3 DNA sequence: TGTGCCAGCAGTTACCTCAGGGGCGTCCTCTGGTACGAGCAGTACTTC. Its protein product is CASSYLRGVLWYEQYF.

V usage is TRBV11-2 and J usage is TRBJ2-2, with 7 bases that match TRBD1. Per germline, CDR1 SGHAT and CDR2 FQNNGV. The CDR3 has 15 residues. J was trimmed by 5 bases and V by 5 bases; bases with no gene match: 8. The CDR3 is CASSLLTGPTGELFF. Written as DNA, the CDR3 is TGTGCCAGCAGCCTATTGACAGGGCCGACCGGGGAGCTGTTTTTT. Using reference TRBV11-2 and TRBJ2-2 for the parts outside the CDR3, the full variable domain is EAGVAQSPRYKIIEKRQSVAFWCNPISGHATLYWYQQILGQGPKLLIQFQNNGVVDDSQLPKDRFSAERLKGVDSTLKIQPAKLEDSAVYLCASSLLTGPTGELFFGEGSRLTVL.

The CDR3 nucleotides are TGCGCCAGCAGTGAGTCGCCGGGTTCACTCGTCCAGCAGTACTTC. Its translation is CASSESPGSLVQQYF. The V call is TRBV10-2, the J call TRBJ2-7; D remains unclear. CDR3 length: 15 residues. Germline CDR1 and CDR2: WSHSY and SAAADI. Deletions cut 0 bases from V and 8 bases from J, with 17 bases between.

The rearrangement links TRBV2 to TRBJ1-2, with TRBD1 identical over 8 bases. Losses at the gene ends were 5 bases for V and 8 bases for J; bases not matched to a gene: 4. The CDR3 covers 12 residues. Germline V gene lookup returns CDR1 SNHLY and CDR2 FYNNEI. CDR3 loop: CASSTGGGGYTF. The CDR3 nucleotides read TGTGCCAGCAGTACAGGGGGAGGAGGCTACACCTTC.

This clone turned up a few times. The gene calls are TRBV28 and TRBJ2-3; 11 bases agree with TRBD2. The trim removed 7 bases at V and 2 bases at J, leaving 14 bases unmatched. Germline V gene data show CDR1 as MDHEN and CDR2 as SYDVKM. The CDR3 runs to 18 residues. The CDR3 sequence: CASILAGGPLTNTDTQYF. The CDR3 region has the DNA TGTGCCAGCATCTTAGCGGGAGGGCCCCTCACTAACACAGATACGCAGTATTTT.

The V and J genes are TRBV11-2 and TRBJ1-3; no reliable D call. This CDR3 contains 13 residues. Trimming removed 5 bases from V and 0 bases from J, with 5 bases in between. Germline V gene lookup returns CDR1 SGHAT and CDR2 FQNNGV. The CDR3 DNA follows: TGTGCCAGCAGCATCCTCTCTGGAAACACCATATATTTT. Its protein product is CASSILSGNTIYF.

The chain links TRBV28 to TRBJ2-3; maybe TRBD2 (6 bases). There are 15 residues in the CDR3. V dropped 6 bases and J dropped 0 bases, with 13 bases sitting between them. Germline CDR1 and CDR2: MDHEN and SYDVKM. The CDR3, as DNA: TGTGCCAGCAGGGGAGGCACCGTGAGCACAGATACGCAGTATTTT. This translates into CASRGGTVSTDTQYF.

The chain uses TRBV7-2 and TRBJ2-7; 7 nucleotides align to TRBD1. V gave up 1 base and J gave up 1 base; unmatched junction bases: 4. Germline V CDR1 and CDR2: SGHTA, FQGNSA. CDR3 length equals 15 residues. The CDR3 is CASSLDGTASYEQYF. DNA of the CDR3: TGTGCCAGCAGCTTAGACGGGACAGCTTCCTACGAGCAGTACTTC. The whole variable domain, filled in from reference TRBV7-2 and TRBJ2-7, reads GAGVSQSPSNKVTEKGKDVELRCDPISGHTALYWYRQSLGQGLEFLIYFQGNSAPDKSGLPSDRFSAERTGGSVSTLTIQRTQQEDSAVYLCASSLDGTASYEQYFGPGTRLTVT.

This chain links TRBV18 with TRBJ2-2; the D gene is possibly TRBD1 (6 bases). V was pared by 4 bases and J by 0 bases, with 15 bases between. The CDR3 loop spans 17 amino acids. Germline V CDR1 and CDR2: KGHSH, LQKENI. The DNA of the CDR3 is TGTGCCAGCTCACGATACCGACAGGATGCGAACACCGGGGAGCTGTTTTTT. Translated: CASSRYRQDANTGELFF.

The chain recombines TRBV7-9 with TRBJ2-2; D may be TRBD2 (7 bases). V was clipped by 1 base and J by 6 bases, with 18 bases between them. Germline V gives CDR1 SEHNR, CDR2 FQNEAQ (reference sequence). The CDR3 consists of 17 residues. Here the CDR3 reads CASSLVGGPALAGELFF. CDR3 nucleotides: TGTGCCAGCAGCTTAGTCGGGGGGCCGGCGTTGGCCGGGGAGCTGTTTTTT.

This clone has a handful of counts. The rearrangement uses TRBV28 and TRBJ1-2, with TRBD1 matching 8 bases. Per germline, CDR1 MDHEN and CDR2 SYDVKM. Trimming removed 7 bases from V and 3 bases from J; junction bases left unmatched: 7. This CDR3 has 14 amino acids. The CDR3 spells CASTFPGGHYGYTF. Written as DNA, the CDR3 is TGTGCCAGCACTTTCCCAGGGGGCCACTATGGCTACACCTTC.

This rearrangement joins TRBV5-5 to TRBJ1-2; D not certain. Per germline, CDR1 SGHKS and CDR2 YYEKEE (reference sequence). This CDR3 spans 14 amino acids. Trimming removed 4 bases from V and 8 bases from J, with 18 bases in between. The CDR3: CASSPKEPYLGYTF. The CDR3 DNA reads TGTGCCAGCAGCCCCAAGGAGCCGTATTTGGGCTACACCTTC.

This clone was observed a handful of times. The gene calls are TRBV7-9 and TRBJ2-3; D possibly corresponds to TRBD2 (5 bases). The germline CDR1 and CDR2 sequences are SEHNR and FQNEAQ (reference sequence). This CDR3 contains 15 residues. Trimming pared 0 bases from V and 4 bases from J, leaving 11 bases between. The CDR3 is CASSLAGLPPDTQYF. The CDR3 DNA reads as TGTGCCAGCAGCTTAGCCGGACTCCCCCCAGATACGCAGTATTTT.

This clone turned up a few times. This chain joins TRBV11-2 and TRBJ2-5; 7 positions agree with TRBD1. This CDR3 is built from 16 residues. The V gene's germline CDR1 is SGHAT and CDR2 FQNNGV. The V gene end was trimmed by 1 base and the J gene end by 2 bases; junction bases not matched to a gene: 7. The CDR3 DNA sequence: TGTGCCAGCAGCTTAGTGGGACAGATTTCACAAGAGACCCAGTACTTC. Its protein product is CASSLVGQISQETQYF.

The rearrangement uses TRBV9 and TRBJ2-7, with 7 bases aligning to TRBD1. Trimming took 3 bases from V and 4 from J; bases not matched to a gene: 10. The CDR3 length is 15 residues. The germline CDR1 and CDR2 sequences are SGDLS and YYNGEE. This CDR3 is CASSGGTEKRYEQYF. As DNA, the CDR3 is TGTGCCAGCAGCGGGGGGACAGAGAAGAGGTACGAGCAGTACTTC.

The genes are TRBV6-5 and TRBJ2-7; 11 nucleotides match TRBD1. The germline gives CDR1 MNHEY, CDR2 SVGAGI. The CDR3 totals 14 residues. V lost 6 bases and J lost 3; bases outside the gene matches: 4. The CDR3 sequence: CASRAGQGVYEQYF. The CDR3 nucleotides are TGTGCCAGCAGGGCGGGACAGGGGGTCTACGAGCAGTACTTC.

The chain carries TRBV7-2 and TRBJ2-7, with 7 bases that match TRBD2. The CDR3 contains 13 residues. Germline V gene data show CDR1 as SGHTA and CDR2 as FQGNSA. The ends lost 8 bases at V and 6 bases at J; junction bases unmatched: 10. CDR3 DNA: TGTGCCAGCTCCCTGAACCCGGGGGGCGAGCAGTACTTC. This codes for CASSLNPGGEQYF.

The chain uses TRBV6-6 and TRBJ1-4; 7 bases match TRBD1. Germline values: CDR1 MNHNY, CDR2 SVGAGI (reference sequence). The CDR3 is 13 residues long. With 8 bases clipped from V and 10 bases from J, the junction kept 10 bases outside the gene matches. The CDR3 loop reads CASQHRGPGKLFF. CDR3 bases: TGTGCCAGCCAGCACAGGGGCCCGGGAAAACTGTTTTTT.